A single sample gave rise to the 32 T cell receptor beta chains below, sequenced in a study of blood T cell repertoires in COVID-19. Clones were read by immunoSEQ multiplex PCR, and TCRdb kept only the in-frame ones, dropping some. The profile covers approximately 90,000 clones, with roughly 83% appearing a single time and approximately 34% taken by the ten largest. Sequences were obtained from peripheral blood. These receptors all stem from a woman older than 75 with active or convalescent COVID-19.

V usage is TRBV28 and J usage is TRBJ1-1, with 9 bases that match TRBD1. The CDR3 spans 15 residues. V dropped 7 bases and J dropped 4; count of bases not matched to a gene: 10. Germline V gene sequence: CDR1 MDHEN, CDR2 SYDVKM. CDR3 sequence reads: CASKIPQGASTEAFF. CDR3 nucleotide sequence: TGTGCCAGCAAAATACCACAGGGGGCCTCCACTGAAGCTTTCTTT. Together with reference TRBV28 and TRBJ1-1, the CDR3 gives the full variable domain: DVKVTQSSRYLVKRTGEKVFLECVQDMDHENMFWYRQDPGLGLRLIYFSYDVKMKEKGDIPEGYSVSREKKERFSLILESASTNQTSMYLCASKIPQGASTEAFFGQGTRLTVV.

This clone was recorded a few times. The gene calls are TRBV6-5 and TRBJ2-7; D unresolved. V was pared by 7 bases and J by 4 bases, with 14 bases between. This CDR3 is 13 amino acids long. CDR1 MNHEY and CDR2 SVGAGI come from the germline V gene. In DNA, the CDR3 is TGTGCCAGCACCTCTTCAGATCGTTACGAGCAGTACTTC. It specifies CASTSSDRYEQYF.

The J gene is TRBJ2-3, the V gene TRBV4-2; 8 positions agree with TRBD2. J gave up 0 bases and V 0 bases, and 2 bases lay outside the gene matches. Per the germline V gene, CDR1 is LGHNA and CDR2 is YNFKEQ. This CDR3 has 16 amino acids. CDR3 sequence: CASSQELAASTDTQYF. CDR3 bases: TGTGCCAGCAGCCAAGAACTAGCGGCTAGCACAGATACGCAGTATTTT.

The chain recombines TRBV18 with TRBJ2-6; D might be TRBD1 (6 bases). The germline CDR1 and CDR2 sequences are KGHSH and LQKENI. V was clipped by 3 bases and J by 0 bases, with 9 bases between them. The CDR3 length is 16 residues. This chain's CDR3 is CASSPRQASGANVLTF. The CDR3 DNA is TGTGCCAGCTCACCCCGACAGGCCTCTGGGGCCAACGTCCTGACTTTC. The complete variable domain, with remaining parts taken from reference TRBV18 and TRBJ2-6, reads NAGVMQNPRHLVRRRGQEARLRCSPMKGHSHVYWYRQLPEEGLKFMVYLQKENIIDESGMPKERFSAEFPKEGPSILRIQQVVRGDSAAYFCASSPRQASGANVLTFGAGSRLTVL.

This chain connects TRBV12-3 or TRBV12-4 to TRBJ2-2; D is unclear. The CDR3 extends over 12 amino acids. V was clipped by 2 bases and J by 6 bases, with 4 bases between them. The DNA of the CDR3 is TGTGCCAGCAGTTTACGGGCCGGGGAGCTGTTTTTT. This translates into CASSLRAGELFF.

The rearrangement joins TRBV6-5 to TRBJ2-7, with 9 nucleotides matching TRBD1. The germline V gene has CDR1 MNHEY and CDR2 SVGAGI. The CDR3 is made up of 15 amino acids. V shed 6 bases, J shed 6 bases, and the junction held 12 bases outside the gene matches. The CDR3 DNA is TGTGCCAGCAGCTCACCCGACAGGGGGAGCTCCGAGCAGTACTTC. This sequence encodes CASSSPDRGSSEQYF.

The chain has TRBV5-1 and TRBJ1-1, with D possibly TRBD1 on 6 matching bases. Germline V lookup: CDR1 SGHRS, CDR2 YFSETQ. The CDR3 spans 14 residues. V lost 5 bases and J lost 3, with 14 bases in between. The CDR3, as DNA: TGCGCCAGCAGTGATGGGGGCCGGGACACTGAAGCTTTCTTT. Protein product: CASSDGGRDTEAFF.

The chain couples TRBV5-1 to TRBJ1-6; a possible D gene is TRBD1 (6 bases). Trimming took 4 bases from V and 3 from J, leaving 17 bases between them. The germline V gene has CDR1 SGHRS and CDR2 YFSETQ. The CDR3 spans 17 residues. CDR3 sequence (DNA): TGCGCCAGCAGCACCGGACAGCCCGGGCGCTATAATTCACCCCTCCACTTT. The encoded protein is CASSTGQPGRYNSPLHF.

The chain carries TRBV6-2 or TRBV6-3 and TRBJ2-1; TRBD2 might be the D (6 bases). Germline V gene sequence: CDR1 MNHEY, CDR2 SVGEGT. Trimming stripped 6 bases from V and 0 bases from J, with 12 bases between. The CDR3 runs 15 residues. As DNA, the CDR3 is TGTGCCAGCAGCCAGATAGCGGCCTCCTACAATGAGCAGTTCTTC. As protein: CASSQIAASYNEQFF.

J is TRBJ1-1 and V is TRBV3-1 (or the pseudogene TRBV3-2), with 7 bases lining up with TRBD1. The CDR3 is 15 residues long. Per germline, CDR1 LGHDT and CDR2 YNNKEL (reference sequence). Unmatched junction bases numbered 9, after V lost 3 bases and J lost 5 bases. The CDR3 spells CASSQGTAENTEAFF. The CDR3 bases are TGTGCCAGCAGCCAGGGGACAGCCGAAAATACTGAAGCTTTCTTT.

This sequence joins TRBV3-1 (or the pseudogene TRBV3-2) and TRBJ1-6; D might be TRBD1 (5 bases). The CDR3 loop spans 14 amino acids. V dropped 1 base and J dropped 5 bases, with 6 bases sitting between them. Germline CDR1 reads LGHDT; CDR2 reads YNNKEL (reference sequence). The CDR3 loop is CASSQGQHNSPLHF. The CDR3 nucleotides read TGTGCCAGCAGCCAAGGACAGCATAATTCACCCCTCCACTTT.

The V call is TRBV28, the J call TRBJ1-1; perhaps TRBD1 as D (6 bases). This CDR3 has 14 residues. With 5 bases removed from V and 2 bases from J, the gap between germline ends came to 12 bases. Germline-derived CDR1 and CDR2 are MDHEN and SYDVKM. The DNA of the CDR3 is TGTGCCAGCAGTCTGACAGGCCACAACACTGAAGCTTTCTTT. As protein: CASSLTGHNTEAFF.

This clone came up once. The J gene is TRBJ2-5, the V gene TRBV19, with 7 bases matching TRBD1. The CDR3 sequence is 14 residues long. CDR1 and CDR2 (germline): LNHDA, SQIVND (reference sequence). J gave up 3 bases and V 5 bases, and 6 bases lay outside the gene matches. The CDR3 region is CASSPDRIKETQYF. DNA for the CDR3: TGTGCCAGTAGTCCGGACAGGATTAAAGAGACCCAGTACTTC.

The chain is built from TRBV19 and TRBJ1-5; maybe TRBD1 (6 bases). This CDR3 has 14 amino acids. CDR1 LNHDA and CDR2 SQIVND come from the germline V gene (reference sequence). V was clipped by 3 bases and J by 4 bases, with 10 bases between them. CDR3 in amino acids: CASSIRQGNQPQHF. CDR3 sequence (DNA): TGTGCCAGTAGTATCCGGCAGGGGAATCAGCCCCAGCATTTT.

The rearrangement uses TRBV6-4 and TRBJ2-3, with D perhaps TRBD1 (5 bases). Germline loops: CDR1 MRHNA, CDR2 SNTAGT. The CDR3 length is 15 residues. Trimming left V 3 bases short and J 0 bases short, with 10 bases between. Here the CDR3 DNA reads TGTGCCAGCAGTGAACAGGAAGCTAGCACAGATACGCAGTATTTT. Protein sequence: CASSEQEASTDTQYF.

The genes are TRBV7-3 and TRBJ1-2, with 8 bases that match TRBD1. V was pared by 3 bases and J by 5 bases, with 2 bases of the junction left unmatched. CDR3 length: 13 amino acids. Germline CDR1 SGHTA, CDR2 FQGTGA. The CDR3 is CASSFGQGYGYTF. Written as DNA, the CDR3 is TGTGCCAGCAGCTTCGGACAGGGATATGGCTACACCTTC.

V usage is TRBV6-5 and J usage is TRBJ1-1; possible D gene TRBD1, 6 bases. This CDR3 has 14 amino acids. V lost 0 bases and J 5 bases, leaving 10 bases between the germline ends. The V gene's germline CDR1 is MNHEY and CDR2 SVGAGI. DNA of the CDR3: TGTGCCAGCAGTTACTCCGGGGGGCAGACTGAAGCTTTCTTT. Amino acids: CASSYSGGQTEAFF.

V is TRBV19 and J is TRBJ1-2; tentatively, D is TRBD1 (5 bases). V was clipped by 3 bases and J by 0 bases, with 11 bases between them. Germline V gene lookup returns CDR1 LNHDA and CDR2 SQIVND (reference sequence). CDR3 length: 15 residues. CDR3 DNA: TGTGCCAGTAGTATCCGACAGAGCACTAACTATGGCTACACCTTC. Translated, it gives CASSIRQSTNYGYTF.

The chain joins TRBV7-3 to TRBJ2-1; 7 nucleotides agree with TRBD2. Unmatched junction bases numbered 4, after V lost 3 bases and J lost 2 bases. The CDR3 extends over 15 amino acids. Germline V lookup: CDR1 SGHTA, CDR2 FQGTGA. CDR3 in amino acids: CASSFEAGAYNEQFF. The CDR3 coding sequence is TGTGCCAGCAGCTTTGAGGCGGGGGCCTACAATGAGCAGTTCTTC. Filled out from reference TRBV7-3 and TRBJ2-1, the complete variable domain reads GAGVSQTPSNKVTEKGKYVELRCDPISGHTALYWYRQSLGQGPEFLIYFQGTGAADDSGLPNDRFFAVRPEGSVSTLKIQRTERGDSAVYLCASSFEAGAYNEQFFGPGTRLTVL.

The chain carries TRBV5-8 and TRBJ1-5; D perhaps matches TRBD1 (6 bases). Trimming stripped 3 bases from V and 0 bases from J, with 13 bases between. Germline V gene sequence: CDR1 SGHTS, CDR2 YDEGEE. This CDR3 has 16 residues. The CDR3 DNA follows: TGTGCCAGCAGCTCCGGACAGCTTTATAGCAATCAGCCCCAGCATTTT. Encoded protein: CASSSGQLYSNQPQHF.

The chain joins TRBV2 to TRBJ2-3, with D perhaps matching TRBD2 (5 bases). The ends were cut back, 8 bases at V and 0 bases at J, with 9 bases in the middle. CDR1 and CDR2 (germline): SNHLY, FYNNEI. The CDR3 runs 13 residues. CDR3 nucleotide sequence: TGTGCCAGCGGCGAGGGCAGCACAGATACGCAGTATTTT. Its protein product is CASGEGSTDTQYF.

The V call is TRBV15, the J call TRBJ2-1, with 7 positions matching TRBD2. CDR1 and CDR2 from the germline V gene are LNHNV and YYDKDF (reference sequence). V was pared by 4 bases and J by 1 base, with 1 base of the junction left unmatched. The CDR3 consists of 14 residues. The CDR3 protein is CATSMGGSYNEQFF. CDR3 coding DNA: TGTGCCACCAGCATGGGGGGGTCCTACAATGAGCAGTTCTTC.

The rearrangement links TRBV3-1 (or the pseudogene TRBV3-2) to TRBJ2-5; 9 positions match TRBD2. The CDR3 runs 16 residues. J was trimmed by 9 bases and V by 2 bases; bases with no gene match: 13. Germline V gene data show CDR1 as LGHDT and CDR2 as YNNKEL (reference sequence). CDR3 region: CASSQSGTSRLSAQYF. CDR3 coding DNA: TGTGCCAGCAGCCAAAGCGGGACTAGCCGACTTTCGGCCCAGTACTTC.

The chain recombines TRBV25-1 with TRBJ1-2; maybe TRBD1 (5 bases). Per germline, CDR1 MGHDK and CDR2 SYGVNS. Trimming pared 2 bases from V and 4 bases from J, leaving 14 bases between. The CDR3 is 15 residues long. The DNA for the CDR3 is TGTGCCAGCAGTGAAAGGGTAGATACAGGCTATGGCTACACCTTC. Protein sequence: CASSERVDTGYGYTF.

The chain couples TRBV4-3 to TRBJ2-1; D is perhaps TRBD2 (6 bases). Trimming removed 0 bases from V and 9 bases from J, with 12 bases in between. This CDR3 has 14 residues. In germline, CDR1 is LGHNA, CDR2 YSLEER. CDR3 amino acids: CASSQDTSYLEQFF. The CDR3 DNA is TGCGCCAGCAGCCAAGACACTAGCTATCTTGAGCAGTTCTTC.

V gene TRBV6-5 combines with J gene TRBJ1-6; D remains ambiguous. CDR3 length: 14 amino acids. CDR1 and CDR2 (germline): MNHEY, SVGAGI. Between the trimmed V and J ends, which lost 6 bases and 5 bases, there was a span of 11 bases. CDR3 sequence reads: CASSPGQDNSPLHF. Here the CDR3 DNA reads TGTGCCAGCAGCCCCGGTCAGGATAATTCACCCCTCCACTTT.

The chain couples TRBV2 to TRBJ1-2; no reliable D call. CDR3 length: 14 residues. The V end was cut by 0 bases, the J end by 3 bases, with 8 bases between. Germline lookup yields CDR1 SNHLY and CDR2 FYNNEI. Here the CDR3 DNA reads TGTGCCAGCAGTGAAGCGCGGGGAGACTATGGCTACACCTTC. Translated: CASSEARGDYGYTF.

The chain employs TRBV11-2 and TRBJ2-2; 7 bases match TRBD2. CDR3 length: 17 residues. The V and J ends lost 1 base and 4 bases, in that order; junction bases with no gene match: 9. Germline CDR1 and CDR2: SGHAT and FQNNGV. The CDR3 DNA follows: TGTGCCAGCAGCTTAGTGCCAGCGGGAAGATCCACCGGGGAGCTGTTTTTT. Residues: CASSLVPAGRSTGELFF.

The V gene is TRBV6-1, the J gene TRBJ1-1, with TRBD1 as a possible D gene (5 bases). The V gene's germline CDR1 is MNHNS and CDR2 SASEGT. The V end was cut by 2 bases, the J end by 4 bases, with 11 bases between. CDR3 length: 14 residues. The CDR3 loop is CASSEQGLRTEAFF. Written as DNA, the CDR3 is TGTGCCAGCAGTGAACAGGGCCTCCGCACTGAAGCTTTCTTT.

The chain carries TRBV2 and TRBJ2-4; D perhaps matches TRBD1 (6 bases). The V end lost 1 base, the J end lost 0 bases, and 10 bases lay between the germline ends. This CDR3 spans 16 amino acids. Germline V gene sequence: CDR1 SNHLY, CDR2 FYNNEI. The CDR3 loop reads CASSEGGTLAKNIQYF. The DNA of the CDR3 is TGTGCCAGCAGTGAAGGGGGGACACTAGCCAAAAACATTCAGTACTTC.

This chain uses TRBV4-1 with TRBJ2-3; possible D gene TRBD2, 6 bases. The CDR3 extends over 16 amino acids. V gave up 0 bases and J gave up 2 bases, with 12 bases separating them. Per the germline V gene, CDR1 is MGHRA and CDR2 is YSYEKL. The CDR3 here is CASSQERGRATDTQYF. CDR3 nucleotide sequence: TGCGCCAGCAGCCAAGAGCGGGGCAGGGCCACAGATACGCAGTATTTT.

In DNA, the CDR3 is TGTGCCAGCAGTTCCTATGGACAGACACAGGGTAACATTCAGTACTTC. This sequence encodes CASSSYGQTQGNIQYF. This chain uses TRBV27 with TRBJ2-4, with a tentative D call TRBD1 (6 bases). Germline-derived CDR1 and CDR2 are MNHEY and SMNVEV (reference sequence). This CDR3 spans 16 amino acids. Trimming pared 4 bases from V and 7 bases from J, leaving 20 bases between.